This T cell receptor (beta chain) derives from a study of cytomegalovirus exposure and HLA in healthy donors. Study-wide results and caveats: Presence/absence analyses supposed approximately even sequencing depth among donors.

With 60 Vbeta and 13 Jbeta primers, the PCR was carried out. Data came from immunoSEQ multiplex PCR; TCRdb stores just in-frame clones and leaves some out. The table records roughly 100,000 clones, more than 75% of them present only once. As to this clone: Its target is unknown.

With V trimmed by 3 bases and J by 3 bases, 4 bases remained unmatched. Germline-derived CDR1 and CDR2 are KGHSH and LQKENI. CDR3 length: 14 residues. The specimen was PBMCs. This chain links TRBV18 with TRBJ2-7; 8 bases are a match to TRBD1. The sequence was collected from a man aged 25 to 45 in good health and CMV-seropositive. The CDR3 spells CASSPQGTGYEQYV. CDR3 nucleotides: TGTGCCAGCTCACCTCAGGGGACAGGCTACGAGCAGTACGTC.